This record covers a single TCR beta chain. An end of the junction does not agree with germline; a read error may underlie this. The CDR3 covers 14 residues. Germline V gene data show CDR1 as MNHNS and CDR2 as SASEGT. The library came from three nested PCR rounds adapted from ARM-PCR protocols. Via MiXCR, TCRdb re-called the multiplex PCR reads, giving one row per CDR3 protein. The sample lists under 150,000 distinct CDR3 sequences, around 61% occurring once. The data derive from a study of tumor and adjacent non-tumor tissue in lung cancer. No cell sorting was done before RNA was extracted from the tissue.

The sample comprised lung tumor tissue. The genes are TRBV6-1 and TRBJ2-7; perhaps TRBD2 as D (6 bases). The receptor's source is a man aged 60 to 69 with small cell lung cancer. The CDR3 is CASSEGGGTCEQYF. As DNA, the CDR3 is TGTGCCAGCAGTGAAGGAGGAGGGACCTGCGAGCAGTATTTC.